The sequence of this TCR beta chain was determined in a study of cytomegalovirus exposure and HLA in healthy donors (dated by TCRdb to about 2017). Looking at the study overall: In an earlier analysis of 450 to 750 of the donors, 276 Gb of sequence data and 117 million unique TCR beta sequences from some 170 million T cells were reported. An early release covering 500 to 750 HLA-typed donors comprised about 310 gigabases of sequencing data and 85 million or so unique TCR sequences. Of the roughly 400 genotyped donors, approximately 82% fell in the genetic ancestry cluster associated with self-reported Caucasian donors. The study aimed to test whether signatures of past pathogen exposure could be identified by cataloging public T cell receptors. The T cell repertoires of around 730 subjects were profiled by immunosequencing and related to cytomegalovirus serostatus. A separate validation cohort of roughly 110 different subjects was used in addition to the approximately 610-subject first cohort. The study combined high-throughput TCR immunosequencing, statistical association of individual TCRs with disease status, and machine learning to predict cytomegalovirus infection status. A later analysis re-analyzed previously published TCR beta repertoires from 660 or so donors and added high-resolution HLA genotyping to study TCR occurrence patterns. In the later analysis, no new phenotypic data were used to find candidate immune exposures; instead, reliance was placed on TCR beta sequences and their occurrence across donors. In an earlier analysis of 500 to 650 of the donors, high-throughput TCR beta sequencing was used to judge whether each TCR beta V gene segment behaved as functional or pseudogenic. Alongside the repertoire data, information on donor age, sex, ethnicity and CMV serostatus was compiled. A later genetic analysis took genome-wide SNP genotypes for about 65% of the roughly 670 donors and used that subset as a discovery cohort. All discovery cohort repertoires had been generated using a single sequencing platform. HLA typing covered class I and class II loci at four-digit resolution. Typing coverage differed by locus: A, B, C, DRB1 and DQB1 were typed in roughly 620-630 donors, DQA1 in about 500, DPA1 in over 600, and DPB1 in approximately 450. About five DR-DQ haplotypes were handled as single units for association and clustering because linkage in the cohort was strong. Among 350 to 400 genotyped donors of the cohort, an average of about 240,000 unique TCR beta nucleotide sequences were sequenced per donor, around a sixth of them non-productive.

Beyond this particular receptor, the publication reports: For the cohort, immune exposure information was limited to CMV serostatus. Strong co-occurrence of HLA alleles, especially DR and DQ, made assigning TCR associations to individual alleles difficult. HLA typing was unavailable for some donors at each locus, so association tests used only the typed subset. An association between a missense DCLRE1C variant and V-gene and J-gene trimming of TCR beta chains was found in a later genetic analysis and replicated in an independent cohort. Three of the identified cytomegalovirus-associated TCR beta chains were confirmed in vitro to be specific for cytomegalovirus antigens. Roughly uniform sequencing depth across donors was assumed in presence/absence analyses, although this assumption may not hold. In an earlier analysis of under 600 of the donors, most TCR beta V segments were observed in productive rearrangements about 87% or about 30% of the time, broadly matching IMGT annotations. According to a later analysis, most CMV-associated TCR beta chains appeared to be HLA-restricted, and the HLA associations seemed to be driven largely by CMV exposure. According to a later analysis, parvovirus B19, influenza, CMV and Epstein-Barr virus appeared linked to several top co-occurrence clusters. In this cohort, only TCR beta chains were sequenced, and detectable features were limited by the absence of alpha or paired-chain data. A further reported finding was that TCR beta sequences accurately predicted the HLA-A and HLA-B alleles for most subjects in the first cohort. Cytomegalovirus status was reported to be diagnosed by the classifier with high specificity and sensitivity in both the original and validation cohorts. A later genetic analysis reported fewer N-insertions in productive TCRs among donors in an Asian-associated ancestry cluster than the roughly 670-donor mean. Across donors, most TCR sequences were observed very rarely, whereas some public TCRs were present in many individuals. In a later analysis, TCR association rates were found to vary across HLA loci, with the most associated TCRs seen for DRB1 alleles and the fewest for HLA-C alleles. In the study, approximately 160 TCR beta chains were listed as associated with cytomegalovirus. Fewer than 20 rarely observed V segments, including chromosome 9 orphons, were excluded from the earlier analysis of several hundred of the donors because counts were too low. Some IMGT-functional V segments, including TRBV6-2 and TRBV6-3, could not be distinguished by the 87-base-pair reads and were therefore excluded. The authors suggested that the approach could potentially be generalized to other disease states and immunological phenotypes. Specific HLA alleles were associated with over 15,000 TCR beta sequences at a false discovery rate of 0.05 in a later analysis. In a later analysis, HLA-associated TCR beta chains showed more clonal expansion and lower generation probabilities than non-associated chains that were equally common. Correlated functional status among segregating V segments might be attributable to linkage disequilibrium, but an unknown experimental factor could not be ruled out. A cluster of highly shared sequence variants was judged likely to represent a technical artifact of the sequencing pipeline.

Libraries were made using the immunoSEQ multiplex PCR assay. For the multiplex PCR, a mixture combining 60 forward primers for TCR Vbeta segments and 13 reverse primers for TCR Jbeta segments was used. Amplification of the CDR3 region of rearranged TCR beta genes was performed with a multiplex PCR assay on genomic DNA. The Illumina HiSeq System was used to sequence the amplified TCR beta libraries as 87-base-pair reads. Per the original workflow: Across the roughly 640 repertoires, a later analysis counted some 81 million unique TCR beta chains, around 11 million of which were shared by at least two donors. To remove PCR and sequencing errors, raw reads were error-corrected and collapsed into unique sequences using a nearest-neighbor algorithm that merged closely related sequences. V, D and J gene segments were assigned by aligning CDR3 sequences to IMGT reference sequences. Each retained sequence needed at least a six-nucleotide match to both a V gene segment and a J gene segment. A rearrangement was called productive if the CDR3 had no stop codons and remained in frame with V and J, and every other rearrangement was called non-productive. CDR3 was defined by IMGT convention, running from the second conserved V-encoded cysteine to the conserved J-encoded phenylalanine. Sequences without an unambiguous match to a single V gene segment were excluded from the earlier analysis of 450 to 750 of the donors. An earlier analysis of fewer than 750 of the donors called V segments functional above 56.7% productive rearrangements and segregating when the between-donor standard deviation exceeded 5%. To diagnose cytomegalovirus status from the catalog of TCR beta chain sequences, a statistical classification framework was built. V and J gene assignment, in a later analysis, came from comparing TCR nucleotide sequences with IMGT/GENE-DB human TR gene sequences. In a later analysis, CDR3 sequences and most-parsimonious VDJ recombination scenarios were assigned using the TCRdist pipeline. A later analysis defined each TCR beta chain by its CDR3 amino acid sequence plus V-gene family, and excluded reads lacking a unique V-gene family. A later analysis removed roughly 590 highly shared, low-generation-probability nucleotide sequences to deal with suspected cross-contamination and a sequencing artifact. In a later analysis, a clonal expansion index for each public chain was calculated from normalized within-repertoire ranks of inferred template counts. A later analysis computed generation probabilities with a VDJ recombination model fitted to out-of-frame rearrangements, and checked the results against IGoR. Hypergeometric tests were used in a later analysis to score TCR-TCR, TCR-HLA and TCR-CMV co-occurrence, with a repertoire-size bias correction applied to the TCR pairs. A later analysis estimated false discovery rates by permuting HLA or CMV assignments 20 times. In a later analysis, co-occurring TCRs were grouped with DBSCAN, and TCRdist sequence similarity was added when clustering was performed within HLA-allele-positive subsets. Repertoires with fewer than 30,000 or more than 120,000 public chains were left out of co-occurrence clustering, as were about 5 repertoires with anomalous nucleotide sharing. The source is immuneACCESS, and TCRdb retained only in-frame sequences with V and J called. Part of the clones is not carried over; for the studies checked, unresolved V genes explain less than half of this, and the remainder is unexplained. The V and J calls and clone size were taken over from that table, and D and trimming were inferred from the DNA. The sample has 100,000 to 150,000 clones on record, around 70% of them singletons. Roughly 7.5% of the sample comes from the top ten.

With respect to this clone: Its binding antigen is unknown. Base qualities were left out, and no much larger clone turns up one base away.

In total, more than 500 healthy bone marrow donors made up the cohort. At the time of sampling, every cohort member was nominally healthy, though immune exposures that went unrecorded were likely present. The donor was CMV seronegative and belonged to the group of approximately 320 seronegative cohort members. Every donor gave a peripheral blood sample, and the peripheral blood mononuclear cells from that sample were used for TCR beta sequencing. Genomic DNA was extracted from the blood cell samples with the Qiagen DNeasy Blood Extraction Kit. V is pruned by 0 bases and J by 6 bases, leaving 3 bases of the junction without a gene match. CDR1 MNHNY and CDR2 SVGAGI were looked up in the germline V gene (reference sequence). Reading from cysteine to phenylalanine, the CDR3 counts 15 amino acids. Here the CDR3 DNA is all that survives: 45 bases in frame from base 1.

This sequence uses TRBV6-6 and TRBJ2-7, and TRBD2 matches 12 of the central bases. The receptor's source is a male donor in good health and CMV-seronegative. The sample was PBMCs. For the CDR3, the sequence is CASSYSTSGGGEQYF. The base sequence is TGTGCCAGCAGTTACTCGACTAGCGGGGGAGGCGAGCAGTACTTC.